A single sample gave rise to the 29 T cell receptor beta chains below, sequenced in a study of cytotoxic CD8 clonotypes in ibrutinib-treated CLL. Sequencing used immunoSEQ multiplex PCR; TCRdb keeps in-frame clones, though not all of them. The sample lists about 22,000 clones, around 75% seen once, with 7.2% in the top ten. The sample consisted of PBMCs, taken before ibrutinib treatment. Receptors were obtained from a human donor with chronic lymphocytic leukemia.

This chain uses TRBV19 with TRBJ2-2; possibly TRBD2 for D (6 bases). The germline V gene encodes CDR1 LNHDA and CDR2 SQIVND (reference sequence). This CDR3 spans 19 amino acids. The germline V and J ends were trimmed by 3 bases and 3 bases, with 23 bases remaining between them. CDR3 residues: CASSMGPHGGRGYTGELFF. The CDR3 nucleotides are TGTGCCAGTAGTATGGGGCCCCACGGGGGAAGGGGATACACCGGGGAGCTGTTTTTT. Combining the CDR3 with reference TRBV19 and TRBJ2-2 gives the whole variable domain DGGITQSPKYLFRKEGQNVTLSCEQNLNHDAMYWYRQDPGQGLRLIYYSQIVNDFQKGDIAEGYSVSREKKESFPLTVTSAQKNPTAFYLCASSMGPHGGRGYTGELFFGEGSRLTVL.

The chain joins TRBV6-1 to TRBJ2-7; 11 positions match TRBD1. V was clipped by 6 bases and J by 2 bases; unmatched bases: 6. The germline gives CDR1 MNHNS, CDR2 SASEGT. This CDR3 has 15 residues. CDR3 DNA sequence: TGTGCCAGCAGGGGGACAGGGGGGATTCCCTACGAGCAGTACTTC. It codes for CASRGTGGIPYEQYF.

The chain employs TRBV28 and TRBJ2-5, with TRBD2 matching over 7 bases. The CDR3 has 15 amino acids. Trimming at V came to 6 bases and at J to 5 bases, leaving 12 bases not matched to a gene. In germline, CDR1 is MDHEN, CDR2 SYDVKM. This chain's CDR3 is CASRPAGRWSETQYF. The CDR3 DNA reads TGTGCCAGCAGACCAGCGGGGCGGTGGTCGGAGACCCAGTACTTC.

The chain couples TRBV5-1 to TRBJ2-7; 7 nucleotides align to TRBD1. V gave up 3 bases and J gave up 1 base; unmatched junction bases: 4. The CDR3 runs to 14 residues. Germline V gene data show CDR1 as SGHRS and CDR2 as YFSETQ. The DNA of the CDR3 is TGCGCCAGCAGCTCACCGGGACAGTCCTACGAGCAGTACTTC. This codes for CASSSPGQSYEQYF.

The rearrangement joins TRBV5-6 to TRBJ1-5; D might be TRBD1 (6 bases). CDR1 is SGHDT and CDR2 is YYEEEE in the germline V gene. Trimming removed 1 base at V and 0 bases at J, with 11 bases between. CDR3 size: 16 residues. The CDR3 protein is CASSLRGWNSNQPQHF. In DNA form, the CDR3 reads TGTGCCAGCAGCTTGAGGGGGTGGAATAGCAATCAGCCCCAGCATTTT.

The V and J genes are TRBV2 and TRBJ1-1; D may be TRBD1 (5 bases). Trimming pared 5 bases from V and 0 bases from J, leaving 10 bases between. Germline V gives CDR1 SNHLY, CDR2 FYNNEI. The length of the CDR3 is 14 residues. In nucleotides, the CDR3 is TGTGCCAGCAGTCGGGACGGCATGAACACTGAAGCTTTCTTT. Its translation: CASSRDGMNTEAFF.

V usage is TRBV6-1 and J usage is TRBJ2-1; 14 bases align to TRBD2. Germline CDR1 reads MNHNS; CDR2 reads SASEGT. The CDR3 is 19 residues long. With 4 bases clipped from V and 0 bases from J, the junction kept 8 bases outside the gene matches. CDR3 amino acids: CASSGGTSGSFSSYNEQFF. The CDR3, as DNA: TGTGCCAGCAGTGGGGGGACTAGCGGGAGTTTTAGCTCCTACAATGAGCAGTTCTTC.

V gene TRBV5-5 combines with J gene TRBJ2-3, with no clear D. Deletions cut 3 bases from V and 2 bases from J, with 13 bases between. Germline V CDR1 and CDR2: SGHKS, YYEKEE (reference sequence). This CDR3 has 15 amino acids. The CDR3 DNA reads as TGTGCCAGCAGCTCCCTAGATACGAACACAGATACGCAGTATTTT. It translates to CASSSLDTNTDTQYF.

The CDR3 coding sequence is TGTGCCAGCAGCTTGGATGGACTAGCGGCAGGACGGGATGAGCAGTTCTTC. It is translated as CASSLDGLAAGRDEQFF. The gene calls are TRBV5-4 and TRBJ2-1; 10 bases are a match to TRBD2. V gave up 0 bases and J gave up 8 bases; unmatched junction bases: 11. Looked up from germline, CDR1 is SGHNT and CDR2 is YYREEE (reference sequence). The CDR3 extends over 17 amino acids. Full variable domain (missing parts from reference TRBV5-4 and TRBJ2-1): ETGVTQSPTHLIKTRGQQVTLRCSSQSGHNTVSWYQQALGQGPQFIFQYYREEENGRGNFPPRFSGLQFPNYSSELNVNALELDDSALYLCASSLDGLAAGRDEQFFGPGTRLTVL.

The rearrangement links TRBV6-1 to TRBJ1-1; maybe TRBD1 (5 bases). The CDR3 contains 15 residues. CDR1 is MNHNS and CDR2 is SASEGT in the germline V gene. V shed 8 bases and J shed 0 bases, with 16 bases lying between them. The CDR3 spells CASPRQGRMNTEAFF. For the CDR3, the DNA is TGTGCCAGCCCTAGGCAGGGTCGGATGAACACTGAAGCTTTCTTT.

J is TRBJ1-6 and V is TRBV7-2; D gene ambiguous. V lost 5 bases and J 0 bases, leaving 14 bases between the germline ends. Germline V gives CDR1 SGHTA, CDR2 FQGNSA. The CDR3 is 17 amino acids. The CDR3 here is CASSQRRESSYNSPLHF. CDR3 coding DNA: TGTGCCAGCAGCCAACGGAGGGAGAGCTCCTATAATTCACCCCTCCACTTT.

The J gene is TRBJ1-1, the V gene TRBV5-6; D gene ambiguous. V lost 2 bases and J lost 8, with 16 bases in between. Looked up from germline, CDR1 is SGHDT and CDR2 is YYEEEE. The CDR3 has 14 residues. The CDR3 sequence: CASSFSVSQAEAFF. CDR3 DNA: TGTGCCAGCAGCTTCAGCGTGTCCCAGGCCGAAGCTTTCTTT. The variable domain in full, with the rest retrieved from reference TRBV5-6 and TRBJ1-1, is DAGVTQSPTHLIKTRGQQVTLRCSPKSGHDTVSWYQQALGQGPQFIFQYYEEEERQRGNFPDRFSGHQFPNYSSELNVNALLLGDSALYLCASSFSVSQAEAFFGQGTRLTVV.

The J gene is TRBJ1-2, the V gene TRBV15, with a weak D call TRBD1 (5 bases). Trimming removed 1 base at V and 4 bases at J, with 10 bases between. From germline, CDR1 is LNHNV and CDR2 YYDKDF (reference sequence). This CDR3 is built from 14 residues. The CDR3 spells CATSRVGGVYGYTF. The CDR3 bases are TGTGCCACCAGCAGAGTGGGGGGGGTCTATGGCTACACCTTC.

The chain joins TRBV5-4 to TRBJ2-2; TRBD2 agrees at 9 bases. Trimming removed 3 bases from V and 4 bases from J; junction bases left unmatched: 19. CDR3 length: 20 residues. CDR1 SGHNT and CDR2 YYREEE come from the germline V gene (reference sequence). As DNA, the CDR3 is TGTGCCAGCAGCTGGGCGGGTATTGAAGCTAGCGGGATTTTCACCGGGGAGCTGTTTTTT. Translated, it gives CASSWAGIEASGIFTGELFF.

This clone turned up a few times. This CDR3 is CASTETPTQGWHF. The CDR3 DNA reads TGTGCCAGCACGGAGACTCCGACCCAGGGGTGGCATTTT. The chain joins TRBV27 to TRBJ1-5; possible D gene TRBD1, 6 bases. Germline values: CDR1 MNHEY, CDR2 SMNVEV (reference sequence). CDR3 length equals 13 residues. Trimming removed 7 bases from V and 15 bases from J, with 22 bases in between.

The J gene is TRBJ1-6, the V gene TRBV19; D is possibly TRBD1 (5 bases). The CDR3 is 15 amino acids. CDR1 LNHDA and CDR2 SQIVND come from the germline V gene (reference sequence). V shed 1 base and J shed 4 bases, with 8 bases lying between them. CDR3 protein: CASSIGEGYNSPLHF. As DNA, the CDR3 is TGTGCCAGTAGTATAGGTGAGGGGTATAATTCACCCCTCCACTTT.

J is TRBJ1-2 and V is TRBV15; D might be TRBD1 (6 bases). CDR3 length: 14 residues. Looked up from germline, CDR1 is LNHNV and CDR2 is YYDKDF (reference sequence). V was cut by 0 bases and J by 6 bases, with 11 bases left in between. In DNA, the CDR3 is TGTGCCACCAGCAGAGAGGTGGGGGCAGATGGCTACACCTTC. It yields the protein CATSREVGADGYTF.

V usage is TRBV7-6 and J usage is TRBJ2-7; no definite D call. The germline V gene encodes CDR1 SGHVS and CDR2 FNYEAQ. V shed 1 base and J shed 3 bases, with 7 bases lying between them. This CDR3 has 13 amino acids. CDR3 sequence: CASSLGPNYEQYF. CDR3 nucleotides: TGTGCCAGCAGCTTAGGACCGAACTACGAGCAGTACTTC.

The chain couples TRBV2 to TRBJ2-7, with a possible D match to TRBD2 (5 bases). The CDR3 extends over 11 amino acids. The V gene lost 8 bases and the J gene lost 3 bases, with 8 bases spanning the gap. Germline CDR1 is SNHLY and CDR2 is FYNNEI. The CDR3 region is CASRRGYEQYF. As DNA, the CDR3 is TGTGCCAGCCGTCGGGGCTACGAGCAGTACTTC.

V is TRBV27 and J is TRBJ2-5; 11 positions agree with TRBD2. This CDR3 region has 16 residues. Germline assignment: CDR1 MNHEY and CDR2 SMNVEV (reference sequence). V lost 1 base and J lost 2; bases outside the gene matches: 3. For the CDR3, the DNA is TGTGCCAGCAGTTTATGGGTAGCGGGAGGGCAAGAGACCCAGTACTTC. Protein: CASSLWVAGGQETQYF.

This clone appeared a few times. This chain connects TRBV19 to TRBJ1-6; 12 bases line up with TRBD1. CDR1 is LNHDA, CDR2 SQIVND, per germline (reference sequence). V lost 6 bases to trimming and J lost 9 bases; unmatched junction nucleotides: 3. CDR3 size: 14 residues. The CDR3 is CASRGDRGLSPLHF. The CDR3 bases are TGTGCCAGTAGAGGGGACAGGGGGCTTTCACCCCTCCACTTT.

The chain combines TRBV9 with TRBJ2-7; D is ambiguous. The CDR3 totals 13 residues. V gave up 4 bases and J gave up 1 base, with 9 bases separating them. Germline V gene data show CDR1 as SGDLS and CDR2 as YYNGEE. The CDR3 coding sequence is TGTGCCAGCAGCTTACAGCCTTCCTACGAGCAGTACTTC. It codes for CASSLQPSYEQYF.

The gene calls are TRBV28 and TRBJ2-7; D not resolved. The germline V and J ends were trimmed by 5 bases and 0 bases, with 17 bases remaining between them. This CDR3 has 16 residues. Per the germline V gene, CDR1 is MDHEN and CDR2 is SYDVKM. The CDR3 region is CASSTITHASSYEQYF. Here the CDR3 DNA reads TGTGCCAGCAGTACAATCACCCATGCTAGCTCCTACGAGCAGTACTTC.

J is TRBJ2-2 and V is TRBV6-6; D is uncertain. V lost 2 bases, J lost 9 bases, and 13 bases lay in between. The CDR3 length is 14 residues. Germline loops: CDR1 MNHNY, CDR2 SVGAGI (reference sequence). The CDR3 loop reads CASSYASFGRELFF. CDR3 nucleotide sequence: TGTGCCAGCAGTTACGCCTCATTCGGGCGGGAGCTGTTTTTT.

V is TRBV6-5 and J is TRBJ1-2, with D unresolved. The CDR3 runs to 15 residues. Trimming stripped 6 bases from V and 2 bases from J, with 16 bases between. Germline V gene sequence: CDR1 MNHEY, CDR2 SVGAGI. CDR3 nucleotides: TGTGCCAGCAGGCCACGGGCCTTTCCCAACTATGGCTACACCTTC. Protein sequence: CASRPRAFPNYGYTF.

The chain has TRBV7-2 and TRBJ2-7, with D hard to call. V gave up 3 bases and J gave up 1 base, with 7 bases separating them. CDR1 and CDR2 from the germline V gene are SGHTA and FQGNSA. The length of the CDR3 is 13 residues. The CDR3 region is CASSLSQSYEQYF. For the CDR3, the DNA is TGTGCCAGCAGCTTGTCTCAGTCCTACGAGCAGTACTTC. Looking up the rest from reference TRBV7-2 and TRBJ2-7 gives the full variable domain: GAGVSQSPSNKVTEKGKDVELRCDPISGHTALYWYRQSLGQGLEFLIYFQGNSAPDKSGLPSDRFSAERTGGSVSTLTIQRTQQEDSAVYLCASSLSQSYEQYFGPGTRLTVT.

Only a few counts were recorded for this clone. The rearrangement links TRBV29-1 to TRBJ2-3; perhaps TRBD2 as D (6 bases). The CDR3 is 11 residues long. Trimming removed 4 bases from V and 8 bases from J, with 10 bases in between. The V gene's germline CDR1 is SQVTM and CDR2 ANQGSEA. CDR3 in DNA: TGCAGCGTTGCCGTGGGGGGTACGCAGTATTTT. The encoded protein is CSVAVGGTQYF.

The V call is TRBV28, the J call TRBJ2-7, with 11 bases fitting TRBD2. The length of the CDR3 is 16 residues. The J segment lost 4 bases and the V segment lost 2 bases, leaving 7 bases of the junction unmatched. CDR1 MDHEN and CDR2 SYDVKM come from the germline V gene. CDR3 in DNA: TGTGCCAGCAGTTTAGGGATGACTAGCGGGGCTTACGAGCAGTACTTC. This codes for CASSLGMTSGAYEQYF.

CDR3 sequence reads: CASSTRTSGSNEQFF. DNA of the CDR3: TGTGCCAGTAGTACGCGGACTAGCGGGAGCAATGAGCAGTTCTTC. The chain joins TRBV19 to TRBJ2-1, with 13 bases aligning to TRBD2. CDR3 size: 15 residues. Germline CDR1 LNHDA, CDR2 SQIVND (reference sequence). V shed 4 bases and J 6 bases; nucleotides not matched to a gene: 3.